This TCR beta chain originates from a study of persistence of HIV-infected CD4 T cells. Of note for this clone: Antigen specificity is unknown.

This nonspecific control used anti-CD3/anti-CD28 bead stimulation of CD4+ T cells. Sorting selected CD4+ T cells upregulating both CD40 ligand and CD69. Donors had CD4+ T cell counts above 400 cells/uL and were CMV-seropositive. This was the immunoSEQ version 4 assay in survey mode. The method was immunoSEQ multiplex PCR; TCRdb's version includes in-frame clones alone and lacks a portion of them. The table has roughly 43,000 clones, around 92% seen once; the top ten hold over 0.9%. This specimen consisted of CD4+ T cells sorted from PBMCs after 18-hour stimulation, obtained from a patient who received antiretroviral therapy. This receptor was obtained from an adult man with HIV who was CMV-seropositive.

This CDR3 is CASRYRNTEAFF. As DNA, the CDR3 is TGTGCCAGCAGATACAGGAACACTGAAGCTTTCTTT. The chain couples TRBV28 to TRBJ1-1; D call uncertain. Trimming stripped 6 bases from V and 1 base from J, with 6 bases between. The germline V gene encodes CDR1 MDHEN and CDR2 SYDVKM. The CDR3 length is 12 residues.